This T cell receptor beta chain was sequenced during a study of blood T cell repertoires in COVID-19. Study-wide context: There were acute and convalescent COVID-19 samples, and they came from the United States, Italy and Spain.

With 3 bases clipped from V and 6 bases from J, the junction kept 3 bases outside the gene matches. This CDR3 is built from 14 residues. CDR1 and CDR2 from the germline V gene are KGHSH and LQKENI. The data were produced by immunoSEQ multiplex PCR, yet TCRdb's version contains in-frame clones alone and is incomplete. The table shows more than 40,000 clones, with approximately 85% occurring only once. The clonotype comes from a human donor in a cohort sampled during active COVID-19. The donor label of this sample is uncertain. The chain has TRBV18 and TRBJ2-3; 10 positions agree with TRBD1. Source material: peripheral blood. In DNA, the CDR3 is TGTGCCAGCTCACCGGGACAGGGGTGGGATACGCAGTATTTT. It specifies CASSPGQGWDTQYF.